This TCR beta chain was sequenced in a study of T cells in localized non-small cell lung cancer. Using immunoSEQ multiplex PCR, the repertoire was profiled, and TCRdb retains in-frame clones only, with some absent. The table lists fewer than 35,000 clones, approximately 91% of them singletons. The junction had 7 bases not matched to a gene; V was cut back by 4 bases and J by 4 bases. The CDR3 runs 16 residues. The germline V gene has CDR1 SGHTS and CDR2 YDEGEE. The chain couples TRBV5-8 to TRBJ2-1; 11 bases map to TRBD2. Material: peripheral blood, obtained before any cancer treatment. The clonotype was recovered from a female donor aged 60 or older with stage I lung adenocarcinoma. The DNA for the CDR3 is TGTGCCAGCAGCAATTACGGACTAGCGGGTTACAATGAGCAGTTCTTC. Its translation: CASSNYGLAGYNEQFF.